The rows below give T cell receptor beta chains drawn from one sample of a study of regulatory T cells in long-lasting Graves disease. TCRdb called the multiplex PCR reads again in MiXCR, with one record for every CDR3 protein. The repertoire holds 350,000 to 400,000 distinct CDR3 sequences, with under 20% as singletons. The sample also formed part of further work on T cells in Graves' hyperthyroidism and ophthalmopathy.

The sequencing used peripheral blood mononuclear cells (PBMCs), collected at new diagnosis, from a patient treated with antithyroid drugs. All receptors come from a woman younger than 30 with Graves disease. CDR3s include the opening cysteine and the closing phenylalanine or tryptophan. The D gene is left open where the match is weak. The listing skips clone size in some rows; elsewhere it reads once, few, many or a size class.

TRBJ2-3	TRBV12-3/TRBV12-4	-	many	TGTGCCAGCAGTGCCTGGGGCACAGATACGCAGTATTTT	CASSAWGTDTQYF
TRBJ2-5	TRBV20-1	-	many	TGCAGTGCTAGGACAGGCCAAGAGACCCAGTACTTC	CSARTGQETQYF
TRBJ2-7	TRBV29-1	-	many	TGCAGCGCCTTGCGGACAGCCTCCTACGAGCAGTACTTC	CSALRTASYEQYF
TRBJ2-5	TRBV12-3/TRBV12-4	-	-	TGTGCCAGCAGTTTAGCAGGACACCAAGAGACCCAGTACTTC	CASSLAGHQETQYF
TRBJ2-1	TRBV18	-	many	TGTGCCAGCTCACCATCGGGTACGCTCTACAATGAGCAGTTCTTC	CASSPSGTLYNEQFF
TRBJ1-5	TRBV20-1	-	many	TGCAGTGCTAATCAGGGGAGCAATCAGCCCCAGCATTTT	CSANQGSNQPQHF
TRBJ2-5	TRBV7-8	TRBD1	many	TGTGCCAGCAGCCCAGAGGTGGGACAGGTAGTATCGGAGACCCAGTACTTC	CASSPEVGQVVSETQYF
TRBJ2-7	TRBV4-1	-	few	TGCGCCAGCAGCGGCATTCAGGGGTTCTACGAGCAGTACTTC	CASSGIQGFYEQYF
TRBJ2-3	TRBV7-2	TRBD2	many	TGTGCCAGCAGGGGGGGGTCTCATACGCAGTATTTT	CASRGGSHTQYF
TRBJ1-2	TRBV5-1	-	-	TGCGCCAGCAGCGCCCCGGGACGTTATGGCTACACCTTC	CASSAPGRYGYTF
TRBJ2-5	TRBV5-1	TRBD1	few	TGCGCCAGCAGCTGGGACAGGGCCCAAGAGACCCAGTACTTC	CASSWDRAQETQYF